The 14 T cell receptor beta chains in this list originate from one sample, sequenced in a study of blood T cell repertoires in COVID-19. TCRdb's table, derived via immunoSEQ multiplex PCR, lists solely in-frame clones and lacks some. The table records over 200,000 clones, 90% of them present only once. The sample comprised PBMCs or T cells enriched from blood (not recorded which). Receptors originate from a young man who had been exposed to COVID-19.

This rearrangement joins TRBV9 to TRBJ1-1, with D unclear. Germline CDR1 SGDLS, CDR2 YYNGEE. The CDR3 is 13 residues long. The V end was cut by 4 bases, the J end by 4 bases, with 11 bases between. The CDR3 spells CASSPEGPTEAFF. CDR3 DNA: TGTGCCAGCAGCCCCGAGGGTCCCACTGAAGCTTTCTTT. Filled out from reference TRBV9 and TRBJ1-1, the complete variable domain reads DSGVTQTPKHLITATGQRVTLRCSPRSGDLSVYWYQQSLDQGLQFLIQYYNGEERAKGNILERFSAQQFPDLHSELNLSSLELGDSALYFCASSPEGPTEAFFGQGTRLTVV.

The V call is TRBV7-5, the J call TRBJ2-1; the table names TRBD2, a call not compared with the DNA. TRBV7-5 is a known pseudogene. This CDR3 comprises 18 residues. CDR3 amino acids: CVRSFRLCGGASHNEQFF. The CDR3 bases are TGTGTCAGAAGCTTCCGCTTATGCGGGGGGGCCTCTCACAATGAGCAGTTCTTC.

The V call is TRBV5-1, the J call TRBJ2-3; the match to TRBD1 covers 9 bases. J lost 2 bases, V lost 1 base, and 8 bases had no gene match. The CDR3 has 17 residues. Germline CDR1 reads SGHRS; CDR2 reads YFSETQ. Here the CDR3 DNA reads TGCGCCAGCAGCTTGTCCGAAGGGGACAGGGCCACAGATACGCAGTATTTT. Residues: CASSLSEGDRATDTQYF.

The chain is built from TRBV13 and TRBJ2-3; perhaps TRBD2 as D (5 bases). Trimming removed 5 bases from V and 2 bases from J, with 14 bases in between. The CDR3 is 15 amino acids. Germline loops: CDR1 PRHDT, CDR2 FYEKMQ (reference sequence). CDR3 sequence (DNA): TGTGCCAGCAGCCCCCCGTCAGCGGACACAGATACGCAGTATTTT. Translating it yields CASSPPSADTDTQYF.

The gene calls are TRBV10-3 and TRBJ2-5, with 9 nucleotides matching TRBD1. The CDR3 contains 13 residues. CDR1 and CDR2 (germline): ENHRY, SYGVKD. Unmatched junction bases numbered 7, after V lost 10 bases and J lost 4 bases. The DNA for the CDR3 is TGTGCCACCACGGACAGGGGAAGAGAGACCCAGTACTTC. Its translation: CATTDRGRETQYF.

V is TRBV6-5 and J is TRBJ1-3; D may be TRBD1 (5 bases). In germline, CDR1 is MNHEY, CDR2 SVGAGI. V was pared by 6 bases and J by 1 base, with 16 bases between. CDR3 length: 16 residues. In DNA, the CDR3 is TGTGCCAGCAGCTACAACGGGGGTTTATCTGGAAACACCATATATTTT. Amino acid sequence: CASSYNGGLSGNTIYF.

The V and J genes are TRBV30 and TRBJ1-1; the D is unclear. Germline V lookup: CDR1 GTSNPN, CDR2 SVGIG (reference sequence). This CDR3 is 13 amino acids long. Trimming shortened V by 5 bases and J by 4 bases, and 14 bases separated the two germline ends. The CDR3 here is CAWERGVGTEAFF. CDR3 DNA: TGTGCCTGGGAGCGGGGAGTCGGCACTGAAGCTTTCTTT.

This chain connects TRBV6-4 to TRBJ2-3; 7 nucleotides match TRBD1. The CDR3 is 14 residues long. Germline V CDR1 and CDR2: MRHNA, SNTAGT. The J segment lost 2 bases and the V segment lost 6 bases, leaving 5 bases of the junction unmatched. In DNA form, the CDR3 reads TGTGCCAGCAGCATGACAGGGCTCACAGATACGCAGTATTTT. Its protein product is CASSMTGLTDTQYF.

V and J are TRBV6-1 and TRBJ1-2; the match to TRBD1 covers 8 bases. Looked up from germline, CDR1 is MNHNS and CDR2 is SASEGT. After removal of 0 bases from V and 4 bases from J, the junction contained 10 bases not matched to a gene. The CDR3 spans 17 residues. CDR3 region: CASSEALGTGGRYGYTF. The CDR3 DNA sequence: TGTGCCAGCAGTGAAGCGCTTGGGACAGGCGGCCGCTATGGCTACACCTTC.

The DNA of the CDR3 is TGTGCCATCAGTGAGTCGACAGGACGGATTAACACCGGGGAGCTGTTTTTT. The encoded protein is CAISESTGRINTGELFF. The J gene is TRBJ2-2, the V gene TRBV10-3; TRBD1 is a possible D gene (6 bases). The CDR3 is 17 residues long. Trimming stripped 0 bases from V and 2 bases from J, with 13 bases between. From germline, CDR1 is ENHRY and CDR2 SYGVKD.

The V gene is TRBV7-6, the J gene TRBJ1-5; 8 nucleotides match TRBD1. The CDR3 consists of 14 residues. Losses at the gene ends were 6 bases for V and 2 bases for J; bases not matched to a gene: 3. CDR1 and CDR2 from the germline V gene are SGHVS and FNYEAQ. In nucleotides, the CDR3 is TGTGCCAGCAGTTCGACAGGGGGCAATCAGCCCCAGCATTTT. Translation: CASSSTGGNQPQHF.

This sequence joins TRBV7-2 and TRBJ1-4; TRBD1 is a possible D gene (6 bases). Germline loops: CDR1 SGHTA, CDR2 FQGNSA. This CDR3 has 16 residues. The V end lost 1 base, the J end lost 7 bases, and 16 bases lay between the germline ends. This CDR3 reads CASSLGPGGAGEKLFF. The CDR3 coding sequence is TGTGCCAGCAGCTTAGGCCCCGGGGGGGCTGGTGAAAAACTGTTTTTT.

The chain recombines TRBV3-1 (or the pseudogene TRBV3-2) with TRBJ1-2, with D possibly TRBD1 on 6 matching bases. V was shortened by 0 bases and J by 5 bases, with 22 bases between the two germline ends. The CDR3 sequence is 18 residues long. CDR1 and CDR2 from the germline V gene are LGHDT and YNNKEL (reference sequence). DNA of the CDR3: TGTGCCAGCAGCCAAGAACCCCCCAGGGGCGGCTGGGGTTATGGCTACACCTTC. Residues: CASSQEPPRGGWGYGYTF.

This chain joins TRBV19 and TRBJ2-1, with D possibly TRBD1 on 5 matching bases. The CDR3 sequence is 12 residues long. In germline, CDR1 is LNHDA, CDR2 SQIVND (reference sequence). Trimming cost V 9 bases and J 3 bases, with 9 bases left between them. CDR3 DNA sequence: TGTGCCAGCGGAAGGGGCTACAATGAGCAGTTCTTC. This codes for CASGRGYNEQFF.